The rows below give T cell receptor beta chains drawn from one sample of a study of T-cell reconstitution after alpha-beta-depleted transplantation in children. TCRdb reprocessed the PCR reads via MiXCR and lists one record per CDR3 protein. The table records approximately 15,000 distinct CDR3 sequences, roughly 4.7% of them present only once. Sequencing was performed on PBMCs, taken before TCRalphabeta/CD19-depleted stem cell transplant. All receptors come from a boy younger than 18 with acute lymphoblastic leukemia, due to receive a stem cell transplant. The CDR3 runs from the conserved cysteine through the conserved F or W. A D gene is named only where the DNA matches it firmly. Size is stated for part of the rows, as once, few or many counts, or as a class when the clone is expanded.

j_call: TRBJ2-1; d_call: -; v_call: TRBV9; clone_size: many; cdr3_nt: TGTGCCAGCAGTACTGGTGGGGGGAACTCCTACAATGAGCAGTTCTTC; cdr3_aa: CASSTGGGNSYNEQFF
j_call: TRBJ1-2; d_call: -; v_call: TRBV29-1; clone_size: many; cdr3_nt: TGCAGCGTTAGTCCAGAAGGCCCTAACGGCTACACCTTC; cdr3_aa: CSVSPEGPNGYTF
j_call: TRBJ2-1; d_call: TRBD2; v_call: TRBV12-3/TRBV12-4; clone_size: medium-sized; cdr3_nt: TGTGCCAGCAGTTTTGGATCGGGAGGTGGGTATGAGCAGTTCTTC; cdr3_aa: CASSFGSGGGYEQFF
j_call: TRBJ1-5; d_call: -; v_call: TRBV18; clone_size: many; cdr3_nt: TGTGCCAGCTCACCCGATGGGGTACAGCCCCAGCATTTT; cdr3_aa: CASSPDGVQPQHF
j_call: TRBJ2-3; d_call: -; v_call: TRBV18; clone_size: medium-sized; cdr3_nt: TGTGCCAGCTCATCGGTCCCGGGGGATACGCAGTATTTT; cdr3_aa: CASSSVPGDTQYF
j_call: TRBJ1-5; d_call: -; v_call: TRBV7-9; clone_size: many; cdr3_nt: TGTGCCAGCAGCTTGGGGACGGGCCGTAATCAGCCCCAGCATTTT; cdr3_aa: CASSLGTGRNQPQHF
j_call: TRBJ2-1; d_call: -; v_call: TRBV7-9; clone_size: many; cdr3_nt: TGTGCCAGCAGCTTATACGGGAGTATCGATGAGCAGTTCTTC; cdr3_aa: CASSLYGSIDEQFF
j_call: TRBJ1-5; d_call: TRBD1; v_call: TRBV6-2/TRBV6-3; clone_size: -; cdr3_nt: TGTGCCAGCAGTTACCTCGGACAGGGTAATCAGCCCCAGCATTTT; cdr3_aa: CASSYLGQGNQPQHF
j_call: TRBJ1-1; d_call: -; v_call: TRBV10-3; clone_size: many; cdr3_nt: TGTGCCATCAGTGAGTCGCAGCTTCAAAGGGGCGAAGCTTTCTTT; cdr3_aa: CAISESQLQRGEAFF
j_call: TRBJ2-7; d_call: -; v_call: TRBV5-6; clone_size: many; cdr3_nt: TGTGCCAGCAGCTTTCCCGACGGCTACGAGCAGTACTTC; cdr3_aa: CASSFPDGYEQYF
j_call: TRBJ1-1; d_call: -; v_call: TRBV5-1; clone_size: many; cdr3_nt: TGCGCCAGCAGTTTCGGACCGGCTAACACTGAAGCTTTCTTT; cdr3_aa: CASSFGPANTEAFF
j_call: TRBJ1-2; d_call: -; v_call: TRBV28; clone_size: many; cdr3_nt: TGTGCCAGCAGCACCGGCAATGGGGCAGCCTATGGCTACACCTTC; cdr3_aa: CASSTGNGAAYGYTF
j_call: TRBJ1-2; d_call: TRBD1; v_call: TRBV28; clone_size: few; cdr3_nt: TGTGCCAGCAGGGAACGGACAGGCGGGGGTGATGGCTACACCTTC; cdr3_aa: CASRERTGGGDGYTF
j_call: TRBJ1-5; d_call: TRBD1; v_call: TRBV18; clone_size: many; cdr3_nt: TGTGCCAGCTCAAGACGGACAGGAGAAAATCAGCCCCAGCATTTT; cdr3_aa: CASSRRTGENQPQHF
j_call: TRBJ2-1; d_call: TRBD2; v_call: TRBV7-3; clone_size: many; cdr3_nt: TGTGCCAGCAGCTTAGGAGCGGGAGTCCGATACAATGAGCAGTTCTTC; cdr3_aa: CASSLGAGVRYNEQFF
j_call: TRBJ2-2; d_call: TRBD2; v_call: TRBV6-1; clone_size: few; cdr3_nt: TGTGCCACCCTGACTAGCGGGGGGACCGGGGAGCTGTTTTTT; cdr3_aa: CATLTSGGTGELFF
j_call: TRBJ1-1; d_call: TRBD1; v_call: TRBV5-1; clone_size: many; cdr3_nt: TGCGCCAGCAGCTTGGGGGGGACAGGGGACACTGAAGCTTTCTTT; cdr3_aa: CASSLGGTGDTEAFF
j_call: TRBJ1-2; d_call: TRBD1; v_call: TRBV6-5; clone_size: many; cdr3_nt: TGTGCCAGCAGGCCGGTTGGACAGGGGGAAGGCTATGGCTACACCTTC; cdr3_aa: CASRPVGQGEGYGYTF
j_call: TRBJ1-2; d_call: -; v_call: TRBV6-6; clone_size: many; cdr3_nt: TGTGCCAGCATGAGGGATAACTATGGCTACACCTTC; cdr3_aa: CASMRDNYGYTF
j_call: TRBJ2-2; d_call: -; v_call: TRBV12-3/TRBV12-4; clone_size: many; cdr3_nt: TGTGCCAGCACCAAACACGCAAGAACCGGGGAGCTGTTTTTT; cdr3_aa: CASTKHARTGELFF
j_call: TRBJ2-3; d_call: -; v_call: TRBV4-2; clone_size: medium-sized; cdr3_nt: TGTGCCAGCAGCCAAGTGGAGCGCACAGATACGCAGTATTTT; cdr3_aa: CASSQVERTDTQYF
j_call: TRBJ2-3; d_call: TRBD2; v_call: TRBV5-5; clone_size: many; cdr3_nt: TGTGCCAGCACCCAGGAGCTAGCGGGAGGGCTTTTAGATACGCAGTATTTT; cdr3_aa: CASTQELAGGLLDTQYF
j_call: TRBJ2-2; d_call: -; v_call: TRBV6-5; clone_size: few; cdr3_nt: TGTGCCAGCAGTTACAGCGGGCGGACCGGGGAGCTGTTTTTT; cdr3_aa: CASSYSGRTGELFF
j_call: TRBJ1-6; d_call: TRBD1; v_call: TRBV20-1; clone_size: many; cdr3_nt: TGCAGTGCTTCCGGGACAGGGCCATCACCCCTCCACTTT; cdr3_aa: CSASGTGPSPLHF
j_call: TRBJ2-1; d_call: -; v_call: TRBV4-3; clone_size: medium-sized; cdr3_nt: TGCGCCAGCAGCCAATCCTCGGGGGCCAGCTCCTACAATGAGCAGTTCTTC; cdr3_aa: CASSQSSGASSYNEQFF
j_call: TRBJ1-5; d_call: -; v_call: TRBV4-1; clone_size: many; cdr3_nt: TGCGCCAGCAGCCAATACGCAGGGGATCAGCCCCAGCATTTT; cdr3_aa: CASSQYAGDQPQHF
j_call: TRBJ2-2; d_call: -; v_call: TRBV4-1; clone_size: many; cdr3_nt: TGCGCCAGCAGCCGAACCAGCACCGGGGAGCTGTTTTTT; cdr3_aa: CASSRTSTGELFF
j_call: TRBJ2-7; d_call: -; v_call: TRBV7-8; clone_size: many; cdr3_nt: TGTGCCAGCAGCGCGATTGGGGGCTCCTACGAGCAGTACTTC; cdr3_aa: CASSAIGGSYEQYF
j_call: TRBJ2-3; d_call: -; v_call: TRBV7-2; clone_size: many; cdr3_nt: TGTGCCAGCAGCTTAGATGTTGCAGGGACCACAGATACGCAGTATTTT; cdr3_aa: CASSLDVAGTTDTQYF
j_call: TRBJ2-7; d_call: -; v_call: TRBV5-1; clone_size: many; cdr3_nt: TGCGCCAGCACCAGCCCCAACTCCTACGAGCAGTACTTC; cdr3_aa: CASTSPNSYEQYF
j_call: TRBJ1-4; d_call: TRBD1; v_call: TRBV29-1; clone_size: many; cdr3_nt: TGCAGCGTGGGGACAGGGAGAGGGGAAAAACTGTTTTTT; cdr3_aa: CSVGTGRGEKLFF
j_call: TRBJ1-1; d_call: -; v_call: TRBV7-2; clone_size: -; cdr3_nt: TGTGCCAGCAGCTCCTACCTGCCAGCAGGCACTGAAGCTTTCTTT; cdr3_aa: CASSSYLPAGTEAFF
j_call: TRBJ2-5; d_call: -; v_call: TRBV27; clone_size: medium-sized; cdr3_nt: TGTGCCAGCAGTTTAAGTAGTTGGGGCCCAGGAGAGACCCAGTACTTC; cdr3_aa: CASSLSSWGPGETQYF
j_call: TRBJ1-1; d_call: -; v_call: TRBV28; clone_size: many; cdr3_nt: TGTGCCAGCACCATGACAGAGAAGTATGAAGCTTTCTTT; cdr3_aa: CASTMTEKYEAFF